A few counts support the clone carrying this TCR beta chain. Its target is unknown. Germline V CDR1 and CDR2: SQVTM, ANQGSEA. The CDR3 is made up of 12 amino acids. Trimming cost V 4 bases and J 0 bases, with 7 bases left between them. The sample belongs to a study of cytomegalovirus exposure and HLA in healthy donors. The PCR contained 60 Vbeta and 13 Jbeta primers. The table came from immunoSEQ multiplex PCR; TCRdb's copy has only in-frame clones and leaves some out. This sample carries around 150,000 clones, roughly 10% of them seen once, and the ten largest clones take approximately 1.8%. General study findings and limits: Among the most significant clusters, several appeared linked to common viral pathogens in a later analysis. The authors assumed roughly uniform sequencing depth across donors for presence/absence analyses. Rare TCR sequences dominated, though some public TCRs recurred in many donors.

Sequencing used PBMCs. The chain couples TRBV29-1 to TRBJ2-7, with D possibly TRBD2 on 6 matching bases. The TCR originated in a male donor in good health and CMV-seronegative. The CDR3 bases are TGCAGCGTTGCGGGGGACTCCTACGAGCAGTACTTC. Translation gives CSVAGDSYEQYF.